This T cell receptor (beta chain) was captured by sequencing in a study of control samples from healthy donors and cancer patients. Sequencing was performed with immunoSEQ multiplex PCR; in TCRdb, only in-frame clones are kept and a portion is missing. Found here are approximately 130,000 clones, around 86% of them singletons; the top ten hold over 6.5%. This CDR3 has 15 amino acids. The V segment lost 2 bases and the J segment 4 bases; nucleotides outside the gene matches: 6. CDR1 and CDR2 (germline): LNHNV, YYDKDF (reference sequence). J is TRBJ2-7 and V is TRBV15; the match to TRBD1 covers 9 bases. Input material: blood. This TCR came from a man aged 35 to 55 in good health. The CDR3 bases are TGTGCCACCAGCAGATCCCGGGACAGGGTATACGAGCAGTACTTC. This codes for CATSRSRDRVYEQYF. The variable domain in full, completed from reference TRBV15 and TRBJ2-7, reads DAMVIQNPRYQVTQFGKPVTLSCSQTLNHNVMYWYQQKSSQAPKLLFHYYDKDFNNEADTPDNFQSRRPNTSFCFLDIRSPGLGDTAMYLCATSRSRDRVYEQYFGPGTRLTVT.